This TCR beta chain emerged from a study of blood T cell repertoires in COVID-19. Study-wide context: Italy, Spain and the United States were the sources of the convalescent and acute COVID-19 samples.

The CDR3 spans 18 residues. Per the germline V gene, CDR1 is MGHRA and CDR2 is YSYEKL. V was cut by 1 base and J by 0 bases, with 18 bases left in between. This table comes from immunoSEQ multiplex PCR, and its TCRdb copy is limited to in-frame clones, with some not included. The profile shows 120,000 or so clones, around nine tenths of them singletons. This chain links TRBV4-1 with TRBJ1-1; no definite D call. The receptor's source is a man between 50 and 59 years old with active COVID-19. Sequencing was performed on peripheral blood. DNA for the CDR3: TGCGCCAGCAGCCAAGGAGCCAGGCTCCGCTCTGTGAACACTGAAGCTTTCTTT. The encoded protein is CASSQGARLRSVNTEAFF.